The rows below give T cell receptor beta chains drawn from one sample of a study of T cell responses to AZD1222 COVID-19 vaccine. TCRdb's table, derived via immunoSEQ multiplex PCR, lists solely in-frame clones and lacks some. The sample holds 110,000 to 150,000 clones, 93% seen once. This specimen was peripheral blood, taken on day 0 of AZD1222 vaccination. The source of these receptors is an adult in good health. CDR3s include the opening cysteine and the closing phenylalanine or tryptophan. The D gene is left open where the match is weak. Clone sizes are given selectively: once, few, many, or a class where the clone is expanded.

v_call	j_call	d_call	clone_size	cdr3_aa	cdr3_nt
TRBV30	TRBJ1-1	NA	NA	CAWSGRGGTEAFF	TGTGCCTGGAGTGGACGGGGGGGCACTGAAGCTTTCTTT
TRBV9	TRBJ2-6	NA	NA	CASSVGIGTTGANVLTF	TGTGCCAGCAGCGTAGGAATAGGGACCACGGGGGCCAACGTCCTGACTTTC
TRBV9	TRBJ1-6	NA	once	CASSVDSRLNSPLHF	TGTGCCAGCAGCGTGGACAGCCGCCTTAATTCACCCCTCCACTTT
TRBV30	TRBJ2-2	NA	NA	CAWSVDTNTGELFF	TGTGCCTGGAGTGTGGACACTAACACCGGGGAGCTGTTTTTT
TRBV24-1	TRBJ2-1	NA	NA	CATSDSYNEQFF	TGTGCCACCAGTGACTCCTACAATGAGCAGTTCTTC
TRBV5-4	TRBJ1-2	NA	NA	CASSLAGELIYGYTF	TGTGCCAGCAGCTTGGCCGGGGAACTGATTTATGGCTACACCTTC
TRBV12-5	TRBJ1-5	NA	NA	CASGLGQRSNQPQHF	TGTGCTAGTGGTTTAGGTCAGAGAAGCAATCAGCCCCAGCATTTT
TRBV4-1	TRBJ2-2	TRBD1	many	CASSHERKNRGQRPANTGELFF	TGCGCCAGCAGCCATGAAAGGAAAAACAGGGGGCAACGGCCTGCGAACACCGGGGAGCTGTTTTTT
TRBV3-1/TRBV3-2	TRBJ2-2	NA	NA	CASGEQGWGDSAGELFF	TGTGCCAGCGGCGAACAGGGTTGGGGGGATAGTGCCGGGGAGCTGTTTTTT
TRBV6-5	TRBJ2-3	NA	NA	CASSSGLSDTQYF	TGTGCCAGCAGTTCAGGGTTGTCAGATACGCAGTATTTT
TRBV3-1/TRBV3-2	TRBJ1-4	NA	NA	CASSQDRGKLFF	TGTGCCAGCAGCCAAGATCGGGGTAAACTGTTTTTT
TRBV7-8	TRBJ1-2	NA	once	CASSFPGNYGYTF	TGTGCCAGCAGCTTCCCGGGGAACTATGGCTACACCTTC
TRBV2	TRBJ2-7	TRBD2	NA	CASRGTSINYEQYF	TGTGCCAGCAGGGGGACTAGCATCAACTACGAGCAGTACTTC
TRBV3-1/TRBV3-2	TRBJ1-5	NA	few	CASSQDLGTNQPQHF	TGTGCCAGCAGCCAAGATCTGGGTACGAATCAGCCCCAGCATTTT
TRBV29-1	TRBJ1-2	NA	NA	CSVATGVGYTF	TGCAGCGTTGCAACTGGGGTGGGCTACACCTTC
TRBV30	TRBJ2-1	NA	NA	CAWSLSRVSLSYNEQFF	TGTGCCTGGAGCCTTAGTAGGGTTTCCCTCTCCTACAATGAGCAGTTCTTC
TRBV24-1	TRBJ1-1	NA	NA	CATSRGGALGEAFF	TGTGCCACCAGTCGTGGGGGGGCGCTTGGTGAAGCTTTCTTT
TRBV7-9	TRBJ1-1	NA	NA	CASSLDRNTEAFF	TGTGCCAGCAGCTTGGACAGGAACACTGAAGCTTTCTTT
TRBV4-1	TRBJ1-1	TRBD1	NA	CASSPGTGLAEAFF	TGCGCCAGCAGCCCTGGGACAGGGTTGGCTGAAGCTTTCTTT
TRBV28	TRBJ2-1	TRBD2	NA	CASSRGLVWDNEQFF	TGTGCCAGCAGTCGCGGACTAGTCTGGGATAATGAGCAGTTCTTC
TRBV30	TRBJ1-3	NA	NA	CAWSVRGYSGNTIYF	TGTGCCTGGAGTGTCCGGGGCTACTCTGGAAACACCATATATTTT
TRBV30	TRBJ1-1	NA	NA	CAWSYSDPTKAFF	TGTGCCTGGAGTTATTCTGACCCCACAAAAGCTTTCTTT
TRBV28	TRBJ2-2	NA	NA	CASSFGTLNTGELFF	TGTGCCAGCAGTTTCGGGACCTTGAACACCGGGGAGCTGTTTTTT
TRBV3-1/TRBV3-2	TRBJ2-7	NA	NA	CASSNAYEQYF	TGTGCCAGCAGCAATGCCTACGAGCAGTACTTC
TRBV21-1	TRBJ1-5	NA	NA	CASSKISGRGLSNQPQHF	TGTGCCAGCAGCAAAATATCGGGCAGGGGGCTGAGCAATCAGCCCCAGCATTTT
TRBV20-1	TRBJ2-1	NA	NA	CSAANYNEQFF	TGCAGTGCCGCAAACTACAATGAGCAGTTCTTC